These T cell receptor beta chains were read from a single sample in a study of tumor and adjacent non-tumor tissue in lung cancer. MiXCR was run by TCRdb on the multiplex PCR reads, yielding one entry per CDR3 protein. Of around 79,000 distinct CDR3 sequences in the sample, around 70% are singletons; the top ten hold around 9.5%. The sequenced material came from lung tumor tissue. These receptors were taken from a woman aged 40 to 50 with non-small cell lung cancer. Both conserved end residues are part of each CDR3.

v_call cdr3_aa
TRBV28 CASRVGSAAYGYTF
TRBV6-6 CASSYGGGQFF
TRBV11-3 CASNEDGFCNEQFF
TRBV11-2 CASGSDGQLNSALHF
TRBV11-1 CPSSRQPGNTDTQYF
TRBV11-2 CVSSAQDTQYF
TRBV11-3 CVSSLDLGLGYNDQFF
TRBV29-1 CNVEALGSLNNEQLF
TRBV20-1 CGARPADRGTQYF
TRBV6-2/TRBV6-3 CDSSPGTGERNEQFF
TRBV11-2 CASSLGGTGNNKQFF
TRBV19 CATSITGGSNQPQHF
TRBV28 CASSSETGSSYEQYF
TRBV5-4 CASTHRTSGRNELFF
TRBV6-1 CASVGGRTGANVLTF
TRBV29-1 CSIESWGRGKYEQYF
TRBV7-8 CASNPSPFPQFF